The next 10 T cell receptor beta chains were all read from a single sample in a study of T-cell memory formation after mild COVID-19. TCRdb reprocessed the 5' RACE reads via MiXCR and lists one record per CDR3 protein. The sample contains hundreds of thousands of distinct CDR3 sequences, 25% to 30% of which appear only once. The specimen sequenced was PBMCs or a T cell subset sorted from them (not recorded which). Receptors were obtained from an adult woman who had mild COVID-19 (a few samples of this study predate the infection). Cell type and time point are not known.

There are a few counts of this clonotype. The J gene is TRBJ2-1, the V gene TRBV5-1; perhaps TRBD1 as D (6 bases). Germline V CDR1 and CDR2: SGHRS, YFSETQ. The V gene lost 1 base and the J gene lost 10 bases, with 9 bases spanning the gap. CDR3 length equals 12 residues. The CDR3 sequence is CASSLTGREQFF. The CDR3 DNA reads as TGCGCCAGCAGCTTGACAGGGCGCGAGCAGTTCTTC.

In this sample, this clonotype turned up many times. Here the CDR3 DNA reads TGCAGTGCTAGTCCGCGGGACAGCACCTTCTATGGCTACACCTTC. It yields the protein CSASPRDSTFYGYTF. The chain is built from TRBV20-1 and TRBJ1-2; 7 bases are shared with TRBD1. Germline V gene data show CDR1 as DFQATT and CDR2 as SNEGSKA (reference sequence). Trimming took 3 bases from V and 4 from J; bases not matched to a gene: 11. This CDR3 contains 15 residues.

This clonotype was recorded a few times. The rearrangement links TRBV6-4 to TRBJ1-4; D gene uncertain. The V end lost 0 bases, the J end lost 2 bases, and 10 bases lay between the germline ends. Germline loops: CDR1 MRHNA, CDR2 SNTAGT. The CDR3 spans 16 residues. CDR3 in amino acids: CASSDSNRSTNEKLFF. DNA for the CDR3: TGTGCCAGCAGTGACTCGAACCGCAGCACTAATGAAAAACTGTTTTTT.

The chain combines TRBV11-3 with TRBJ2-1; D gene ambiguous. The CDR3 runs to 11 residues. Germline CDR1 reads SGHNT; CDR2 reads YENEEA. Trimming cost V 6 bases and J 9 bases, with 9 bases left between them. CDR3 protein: CASRQTGEQFF. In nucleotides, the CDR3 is TGTGCCAGCAGGCAGACGGGTGAGCAGTTCTTC.

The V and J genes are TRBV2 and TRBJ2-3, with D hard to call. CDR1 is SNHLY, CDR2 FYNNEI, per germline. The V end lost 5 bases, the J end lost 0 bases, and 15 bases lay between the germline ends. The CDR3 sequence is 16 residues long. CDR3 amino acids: CASSRPLRASTDTQYF. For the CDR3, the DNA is TGTGCCAGCAGTCGACCACTCCGTGCTAGCACAGATACGCAGTATTTT. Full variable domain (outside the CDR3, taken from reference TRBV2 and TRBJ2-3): EPEVTQTPSHQVTQMGQEVILRCVPISNHLYFYWYRQILGQKVEFLVSFYNNEISEKSEIFDDQFSVERPDGSNFTLKIRSTKLEDSAMYFCASSRPLRASTDTQYFGPGTRLTVL.

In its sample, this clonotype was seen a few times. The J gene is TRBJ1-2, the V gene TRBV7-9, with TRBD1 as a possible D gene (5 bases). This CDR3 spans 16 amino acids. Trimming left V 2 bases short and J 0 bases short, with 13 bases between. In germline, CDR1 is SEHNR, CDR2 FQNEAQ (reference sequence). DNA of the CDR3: TGTGCCAGCAGCTTATCCGGGGGGTCTGCTAACTATGGCTACACCTTC. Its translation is CASSLSGGSANYGYTF.

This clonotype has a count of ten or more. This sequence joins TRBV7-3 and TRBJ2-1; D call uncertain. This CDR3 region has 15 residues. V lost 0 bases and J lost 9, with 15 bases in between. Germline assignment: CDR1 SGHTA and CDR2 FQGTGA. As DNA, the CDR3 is TGTGCCAGCAGCTTAACGTTAAGTCCCTCGGGTGAGCAGTTCTTC. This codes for CASSLTLSPSGEQFF.

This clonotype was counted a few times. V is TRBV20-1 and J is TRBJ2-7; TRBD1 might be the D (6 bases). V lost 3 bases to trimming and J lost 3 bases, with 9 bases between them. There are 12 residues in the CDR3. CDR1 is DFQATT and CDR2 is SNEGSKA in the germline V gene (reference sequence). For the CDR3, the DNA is TGCAGTGCTAGTGAACAGGGCTACGAGCAGTACTTC. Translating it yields CSASEQGYEQYF.

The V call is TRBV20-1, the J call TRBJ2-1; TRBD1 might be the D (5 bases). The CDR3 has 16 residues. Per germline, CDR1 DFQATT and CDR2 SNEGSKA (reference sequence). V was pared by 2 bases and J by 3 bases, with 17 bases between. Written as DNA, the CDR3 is TGCAGTGCTAGAACGACAGTTGGGGCCATCTACAATGAGCAGTTCTTC. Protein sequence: CSARTTVGAIYNEQFF.

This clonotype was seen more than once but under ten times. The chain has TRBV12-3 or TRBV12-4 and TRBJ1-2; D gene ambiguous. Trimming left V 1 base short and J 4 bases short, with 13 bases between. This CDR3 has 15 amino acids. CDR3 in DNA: TGTGCCAGCAGTTTAGGATCGGGCGGAGGCTATGGCTACACCTTC. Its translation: CASSLGSGGGYGYTF.